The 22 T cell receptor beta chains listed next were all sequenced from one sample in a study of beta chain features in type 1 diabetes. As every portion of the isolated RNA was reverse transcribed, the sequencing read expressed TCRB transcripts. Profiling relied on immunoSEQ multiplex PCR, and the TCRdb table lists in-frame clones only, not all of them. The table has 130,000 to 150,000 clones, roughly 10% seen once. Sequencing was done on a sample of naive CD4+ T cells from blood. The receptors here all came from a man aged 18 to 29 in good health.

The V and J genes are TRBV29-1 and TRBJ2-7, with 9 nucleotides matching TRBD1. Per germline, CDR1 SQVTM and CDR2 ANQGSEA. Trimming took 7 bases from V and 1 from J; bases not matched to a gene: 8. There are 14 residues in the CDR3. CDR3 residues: CSARRGTGSYEQYF. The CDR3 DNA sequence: TGCAGCGCTAGACGCGGGACAGGGTCCTACGAGCAGTACTTC.

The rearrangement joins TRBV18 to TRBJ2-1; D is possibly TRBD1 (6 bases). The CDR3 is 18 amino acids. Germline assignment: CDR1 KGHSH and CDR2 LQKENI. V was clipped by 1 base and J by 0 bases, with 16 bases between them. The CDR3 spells CASSPLNAGDSSYNEQFF. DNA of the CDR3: TGTGCCAGCTCACCACTTAACGCAGGGGATAGCTCCTACAATGAGCAGTTCTTC.

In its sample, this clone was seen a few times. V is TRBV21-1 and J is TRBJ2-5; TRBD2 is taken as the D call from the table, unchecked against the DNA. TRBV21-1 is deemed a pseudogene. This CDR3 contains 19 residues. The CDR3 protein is CASSKALYRPSGAQGTQYF. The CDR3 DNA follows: TGTGCCAGCAGCAAAGCGCTTTACCGCCCCAGCGGGGCTCAAGGGACCCAGTACTTC.

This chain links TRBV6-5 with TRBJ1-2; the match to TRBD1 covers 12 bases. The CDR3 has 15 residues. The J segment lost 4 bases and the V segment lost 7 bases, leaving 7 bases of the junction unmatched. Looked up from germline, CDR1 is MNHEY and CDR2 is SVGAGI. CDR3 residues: CASIKGTGGGYGYTF. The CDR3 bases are TGTGCCAGCATCAAAGGGACAGGGGGCGGCTATGGCTACACCTTC.

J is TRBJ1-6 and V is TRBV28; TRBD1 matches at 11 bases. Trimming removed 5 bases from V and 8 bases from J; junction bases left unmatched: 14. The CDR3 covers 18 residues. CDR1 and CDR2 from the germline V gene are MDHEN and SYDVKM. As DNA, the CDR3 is TGTGCCAGCAGTCTAAGAACACTGGGACAGGGGGGGGATTCACCCCTCCACTTT. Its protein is CASSLRTLGQGGDSPLHF.

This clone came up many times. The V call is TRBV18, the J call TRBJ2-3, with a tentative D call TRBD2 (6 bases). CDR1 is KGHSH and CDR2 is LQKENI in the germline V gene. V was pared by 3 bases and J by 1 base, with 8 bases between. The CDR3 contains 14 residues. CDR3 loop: CASSPWRGTDTQYF. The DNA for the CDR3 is TGTGCCAGCTCACCGTGGAGGGGCACAGATACGCAGTATTTT.

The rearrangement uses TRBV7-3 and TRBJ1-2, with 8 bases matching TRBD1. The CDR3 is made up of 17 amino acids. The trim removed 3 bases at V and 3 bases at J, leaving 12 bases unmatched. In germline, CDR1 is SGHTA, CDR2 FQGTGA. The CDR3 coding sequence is TGTGCCAGCAGCTTTAAGCCTAGGGACAGGCCTTACTATGGCTACACCTTC. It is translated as CASSFKPRDRPYYGYTF.

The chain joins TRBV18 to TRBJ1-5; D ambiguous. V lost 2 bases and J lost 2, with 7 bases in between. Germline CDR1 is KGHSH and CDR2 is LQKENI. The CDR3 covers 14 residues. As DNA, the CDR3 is TGTGCCAGCTCACCAGCAACAGGCAATCAGCCCCAGCATTTT. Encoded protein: CASSPATGNQPQHF.

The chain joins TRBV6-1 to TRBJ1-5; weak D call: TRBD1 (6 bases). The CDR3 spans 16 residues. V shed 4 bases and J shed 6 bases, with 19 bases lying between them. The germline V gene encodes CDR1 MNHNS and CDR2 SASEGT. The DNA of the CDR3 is TGTGCCAGCAGTGTAAGCCCAGGGGAGTTCCGTCAGCCCCAGCATTTT. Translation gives CASSVSPGEFRQPQHF.

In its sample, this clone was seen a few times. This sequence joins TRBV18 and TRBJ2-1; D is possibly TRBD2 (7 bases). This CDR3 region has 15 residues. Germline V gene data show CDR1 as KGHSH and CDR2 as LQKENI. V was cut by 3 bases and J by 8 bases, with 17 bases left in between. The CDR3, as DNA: TGTGCCAGCTCACCTGAAACCACGGGGGGCGATGAGCAGTTCTTC. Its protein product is CASSPETTGGDEQFF.

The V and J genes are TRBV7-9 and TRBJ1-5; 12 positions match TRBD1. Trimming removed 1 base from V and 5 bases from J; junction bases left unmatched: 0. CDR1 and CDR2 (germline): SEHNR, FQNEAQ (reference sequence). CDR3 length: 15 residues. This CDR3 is CASSLGDRGHQPQHF. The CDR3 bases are TGTGCCAGCAGCTTAGGGGACAGGGGGCATCAGCCCCAGCATTTT.

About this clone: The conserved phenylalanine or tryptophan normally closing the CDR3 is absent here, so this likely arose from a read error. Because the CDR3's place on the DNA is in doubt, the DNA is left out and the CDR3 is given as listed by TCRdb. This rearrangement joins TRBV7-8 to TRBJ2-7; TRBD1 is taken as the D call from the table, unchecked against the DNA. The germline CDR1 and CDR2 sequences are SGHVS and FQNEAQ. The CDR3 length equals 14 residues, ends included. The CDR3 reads CASSYGAEGAPESL.

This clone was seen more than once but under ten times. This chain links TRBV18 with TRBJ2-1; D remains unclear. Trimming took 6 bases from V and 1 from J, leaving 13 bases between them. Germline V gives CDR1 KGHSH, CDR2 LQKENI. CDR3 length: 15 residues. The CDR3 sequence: CASSPQWQSYNEQFF. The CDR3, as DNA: TGTGCCAGCTCTCCCCAATGGCAGTCCTACAATGAGCAGTTCTTC.

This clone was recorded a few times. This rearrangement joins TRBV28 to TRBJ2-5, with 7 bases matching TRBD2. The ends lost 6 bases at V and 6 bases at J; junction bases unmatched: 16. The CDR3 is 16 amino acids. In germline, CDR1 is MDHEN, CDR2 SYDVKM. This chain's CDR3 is CASSWGLGPAGKTQYF. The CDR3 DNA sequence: TGTGCCAGCAGCTGGGGCCTGGGCCCAGCGGGGAAGACCCAGTACTTC.

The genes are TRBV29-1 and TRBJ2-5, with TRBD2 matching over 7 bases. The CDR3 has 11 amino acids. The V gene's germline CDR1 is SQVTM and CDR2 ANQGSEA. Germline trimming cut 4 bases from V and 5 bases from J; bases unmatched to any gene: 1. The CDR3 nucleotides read TGCAGCGTTGTGGGGGGGGAGACCCAGTACTTC. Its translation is CSVVGGETQYF.

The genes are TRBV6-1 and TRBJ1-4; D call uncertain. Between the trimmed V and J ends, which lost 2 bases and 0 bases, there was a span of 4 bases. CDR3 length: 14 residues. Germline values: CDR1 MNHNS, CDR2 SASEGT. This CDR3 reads CASSERATNEKLFF. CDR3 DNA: TGTGCCAGCAGTGAACGGGCAACTAATGAAAAACTGTTTTTT.

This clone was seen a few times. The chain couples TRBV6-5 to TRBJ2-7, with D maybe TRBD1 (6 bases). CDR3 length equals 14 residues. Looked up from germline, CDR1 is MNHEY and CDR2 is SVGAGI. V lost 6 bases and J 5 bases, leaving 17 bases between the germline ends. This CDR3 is CASRRATGPDEQYF. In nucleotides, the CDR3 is TGTGCCAGCAGGAGAGCGACAGGTCCGGACGAGCAGTACTTC.

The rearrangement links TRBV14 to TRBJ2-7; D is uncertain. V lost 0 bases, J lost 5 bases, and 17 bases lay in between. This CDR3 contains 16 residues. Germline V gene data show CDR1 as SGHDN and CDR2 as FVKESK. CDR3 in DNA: TGTGCCAGCAGCCAAGAATGGGCCGCCGCAGTCCACGAGCAGTACTTC. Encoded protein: CASSQEWAAAVHEQYF. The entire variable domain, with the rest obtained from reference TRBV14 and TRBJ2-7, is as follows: EAGVTQFPSHSVIEKGQTVTLRCDPISGHDNLYWYRRVMGKEIKFLLHFVKESKQDESGMPNNRFLAERTGGTYSTLKVQPAELEDSGVYFCASSQEWAAAVHEQYFGPGTRLTVT.

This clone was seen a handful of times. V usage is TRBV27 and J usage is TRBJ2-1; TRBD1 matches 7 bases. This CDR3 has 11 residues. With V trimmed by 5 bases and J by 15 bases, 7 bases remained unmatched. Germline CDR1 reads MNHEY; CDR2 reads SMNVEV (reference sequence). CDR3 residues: CASSGDSRRFF. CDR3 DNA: TGTGCCAGCAGTGGGGACAGCCGAAGGTTCTTC.

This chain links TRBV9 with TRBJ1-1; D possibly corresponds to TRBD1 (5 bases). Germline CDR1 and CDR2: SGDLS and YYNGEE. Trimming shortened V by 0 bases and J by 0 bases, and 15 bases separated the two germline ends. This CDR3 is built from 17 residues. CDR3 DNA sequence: TGTGCCAGCAGCGTAGGGAATACAGGCCGTTTGAACACTGAAGCTTTCTTT. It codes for CASSVGNTGRLNTEAFF.

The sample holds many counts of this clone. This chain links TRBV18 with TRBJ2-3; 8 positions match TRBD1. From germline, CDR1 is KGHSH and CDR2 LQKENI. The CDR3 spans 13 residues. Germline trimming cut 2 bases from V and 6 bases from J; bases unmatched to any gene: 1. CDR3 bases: TGTGCCAGCTCACCAAGGACAGGGGATACGCAGTATTTT. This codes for CASSPRTGDTQYF.

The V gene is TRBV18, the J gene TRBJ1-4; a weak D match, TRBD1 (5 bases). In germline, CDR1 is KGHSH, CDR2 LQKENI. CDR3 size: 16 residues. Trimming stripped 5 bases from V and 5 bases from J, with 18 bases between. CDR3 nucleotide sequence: TGTGCCAGCTCAACCTACGACCCGGGACTGAATGAAAAACTGTTTTTT. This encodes CASSTYDPGLNEKLFF.